These 29 T cell receptor beta chains originate from one sample sequenced in a study of CXCR3-negative and CXCR3-positive naive CD8 T cells. Findings and limits, study-wide: CXCR3-expressing naive cells carried TRB CDR3s more hydrophobic than those of CXCR3-negative naive cells.

These receptors are not linked to any known antigen. All TRB cDNA libraries came from 5' RACE performed with UMI labels. TCRdb reprocessed the 5' RACE reads; each CDR3 protein has one entry and no DNA is given. The table for this sample gives around 60,000 distinct CDR3 sequences. The sample comprised naive CXCR3+ CD8+ T cells from blood. Sample subset: CD45RO-CCR7+CD27+CD95- naive CD8+ T cells expressing CXCR3 (TNR3+). These TCRs come from a human donor in good health. Some clones in this sample may be carry-over from other donors' samples.

The genes are TRBV4-3 and TRBJ2-3; checking the TCRdb D call of TRBD1 is not possible without DNA. The CDR3 has 16 amino acids. Germline CDR1 reads LGHNA; CDR2 reads YSLEER. The CDR3 protein is CASSQDGAGGADTQYF.

The chain is built from TRBV6-2 or TRBV6-3 and TRBJ1-3. This CDR3 is 12 amino acids long. Germline CDR1 and CDR2: MNHEY and SVGEGT. This CDR3 is CASSPSGNTIYF.

The rearrangement uses TRBV5-5 and TRBJ2-2. The CDR3 totals 15 residues. Germline V gene lookup returns CDR1 SGHKS and CDR2 YYEKEE (reference sequence). The CDR3 protein is CASSWDIPEAGELFF.

The chain has TRBV5-5 and TRBJ2-2; the TCRdb call, TRBD2, lacks DNA for checking. This CDR3 spans 17 amino acids. CDR1 is SGHKS and CDR2 is YYEKEE in the germline V gene (reference sequence). The CDR3: CASSLSQAGGLTGELFF.

The chain couples TRBV4-1 to TRBJ1-1; TCRdb's D call, TRBD1, is unchecked because there is no DNA. CDR3 size: 16 residues. In germline, CDR1 is MGHRA, CDR2 YSYEKL. CDR3 sequence reads: CASSHQAGTPNTEAFF.

This rearrangement joins TRBV12-3 or TRBV12-4 to TRBJ2-7; TCRdb designates TRBD1, a call that cannot be tested without DNA. The CDR3 runs to 14 residues. CDR3 region: CASSLAGGHYEQYF.

This rearrangement joins TRBV21-1 to TRBJ2-5; TCRdb gives TRBD1 as the D gene, but with no DNA this cannot be confirmed. TRBV21-1 is labeled a pseudogene. This CDR3 has 13 residues. CDR3 loop: CASTLDIQETQYF.

This rearrangement joins TRBV15 to TRBJ2-1; TCRdb gives TRBD2 as the D gene, but with no DNA this cannot be confirmed. The CDR3 is 14 amino acids. Germline V lookup: CDR1 LNHNV, CDR2 YYDKDF (reference sequence). CDR3: CATSREAQINEQFF.

The chain links TRBV20-1 to TRBJ2-7; there is no DNA to check the TCRdb D call of TRBD2. CDR1 DFQATT and CDR2 SNEGSKA come from the germline V gene (reference sequence). This CDR3 is 14 amino acids long. The CDR3 reads CSASTGTQYYEQYF.

This chain connects TRBV20-1 to TRBJ2-1; TCRdb outputs TRBD2, but without DNA this stays unchecked. This CDR3 has 14 amino acids. CDR1 and CDR2 (germline): DFQATT, SNEGSKA (reference sequence). This CDR3 reads CSASASGATDEQFF.

J is TRBJ1-1 and V is TRBV6-2 or TRBV6-3; TCRdb lists TRBD1, though no DNA is available to test this call. The V gene's germline CDR1 is MNHEY and CDR2 SVGEGT. The CDR3 totals 18 residues. CDR3 protein: CASLMDRGQLTMNTEAFF.

The CDR3 region is CSARDREESSYEQYF. The rearrangement joins TRBV20-1 to TRBJ2-7; TCRdb lists TRBD2, though no DNA is available to test this call. Germline loops: CDR1 DFQATT, CDR2 SNEGSKA (reference sequence). CDR3 size: 15 residues.

The chain couples TRBV6-2 or TRBV6-3 to TRBJ1-1. Germline assignment: CDR1 MNHEY and CDR2 SVGEGT. The CDR3 totals 15 residues. The CDR3 reads CASSYGLGLGTEAFF.

The chain uses TRBV14 and TRBJ1-1. Germline values: CDR1 SGHDN, CDR2 FVKESK. CDR3 length equals 14 residues. The CDR3 sequence is CASSHSVEGTEAFF.

The gene calls are TRBV6-4 and TRBJ2-1; the TRBD2 assignment by TCRdb is unverifiable without DNA. The CDR3 contains 15 residues. Germline V gives CDR1 MRHNA, CDR2 SNTAGT. The CDR3: CASSPTSGGGQEQFF.

The chain carries TRBV5-1 and TRBJ2-7. Germline assignment: CDR1 SGHRS and CDR2 YFSETQ. The CDR3 extends over 15 amino acids. CDR3 residues: CASSLWSGSPYEQYF.

The rearrangement uses TRBV27 and TRBJ2-1. The CDR3 spans 13 residues. Looked up from germline, CDR1 is MNHEY and CDR2 is SMNVEV (reference sequence). The CDR3 spells CATRDSSYNEQFF.

CDR3 amino acids: CASSKKVTSADEQFF. The chain uses TRBV13 and TRBJ2-1; the D gene TCRdb calls, TRBD2, cannot be checked with no DNA. Germline CDR1 reads PRHDT; CDR2 reads FYEKMQ (reference sequence). The CDR3 runs 15 residues.

The chain carries TRBV7-9 and TRBJ1-1; the TRBD1 assignment by TCRdb is unverifiable without DNA. The CDR3 covers 13 residues. CDR1 SEHNR and CDR2 FQNEAQ come from the germline V gene (reference sequence). CDR3 sequence: CASSVSGGAEAFF.

The chain combines TRBV29-1 with TRBJ2-7; TCRdb selects TRBD1, and the lack of DNA leaves this call unchecked. This CDR3 has 12 amino acids. CDR1 is SQVTM and CDR2 is ANQGSEA in the germline V gene. CDR3 sequence: CSVTGTGSEQYF.

This chain connects TRBV28 to TRBJ1-2; the D gene TCRdb calls, TRBD1, cannot be checked with no DNA. The CDR3 is made up of 14 amino acids. The germline gives CDR1 MDHEN, CDR2 SYDVKM. CDR3 region: CASRSPDRNYGYTF.

The CDR3 region is CASSLIPRQETQYF. V is TRBV7-2 and J is TRBJ2-5. CDR3 length equals 14 residues. The germline V gene encodes CDR1 SGHTA and CDR2 FQGNSA.

The genes are TRBV7-9 and TRBJ1-1; TCRdb's D gene call, TRBD1, goes unchecked for lack of DNA. This CDR3 comprises 16 residues. CDR1 is SEHNR and CDR2 is FQNEAQ in the germline V gene (reference sequence). This CDR3 is CASSLSPGNLNTEAFF. Combining the CDR3 with reference TRBV7-9 and TRBJ1-1 gives the whole variable domain DTGVSQNPRHKITKRGQNVTFRCDPISEHNRLYWYRQTLGQGPEFLTYFQNEAQLEKSRLLSDRFSAERPKGSFSTLEIQRTEQGDSAMYLCASSLSPGNLNTEAFFGQGTRLTVV.

V is TRBV7-2 and J is TRBJ2-7. This CDR3 spans 12 amino acids. CDR1 and CDR2 from the germline V gene are SGHTA and FQGNSA. Here the CDR3 reads CASSLRSGEQYF.

This CDR3 is CSVEELDRGQNTEAFF. This chain joins TRBV29-1 and TRBJ1-1; TCRdb's D call, TRBD1, is unchecked because there is no DNA. CDR1 and CDR2 (germline): SQVTM, ANQGSEA. The CDR3 spans 16 residues.

The CDR3: CASSPWDRGTDTQYF. The chain has TRBV12-3 or TRBV12-4 and TRBJ2-3; TCRdb reports TRBD1, a call that lacks DNA to check it against. The CDR3 length is 15 residues.

CDR3: CASSLEVNTGELFF. The chain carries TRBV12-3 or TRBV12-4 and TRBJ2-2. The length of the CDR3 is 14 residues.

The chain carries TRBV9 and TRBJ1-1. CDR1 and CDR2 from the germline V gene are SGDLS and YYNGEE. This CDR3 has 12 amino acids. CDR3: CASSVEGTEAFF.

The chain couples TRBV5-6 to TRBJ2-5; the D call from TCRdb, TRBD1, cannot be confirmed without DNA. Germline CDR1 SGHDT, CDR2 YYEEEE. This CDR3 has 15 amino acids. CDR3 in amino acids: CASSPPTGGRETQYF.